This paragraph reports one T cell receptor beta chain. Its antigen remains unidentified. The sequence runs out 3 residues before the end of the CDR3; the remainder is reconstructed from the germline J gene. CVID meant reduced serum IgG, IgA and/or IgM plus specific antibody deficiency. Replacement immunoglobulin had been given to every CVID subject for at least one year. Heparinized whole blood, roughly 4.5 to 9 ml, came from each donor. This specimen comes from a study of T cell clonality in common variable immunodeficiency. Overall study results and limits: CVID patient heterogeneity limited repertoire-clinical complication correlations. Fewer deletions and N-nucleotide insertions were reportedly seen in common variable immunodeficiency TCR beta sequences.

Sequencing used immunoSEQ multiplex PCR; TCRdb keeps in-frame clones, though not all of them. The data show about 19,000 clones, with none appearing a single time. Per germline, CDR1 KGHSH and CDR2 LQKENI. The CDR3 spans 16 residues. With 5 bases clipped from V and 4 bases from J, the junction kept 13 bases outside the gene matches. Sequenced input: peripheral blood mononuclear cells. The TCR comes from a human donor with common variable immunodeficiency. V usage is TRBV18 and J usage is TRBJ2-5; 7 bases map to TRBD1. Partial CDR3 DNA: TGTGCCAGCTCAATAAGGCCACAGGGGTTGGGAGAGACC. It is translated as CASSIRPQGLGET. The whole CDR3 region reads CASSIRPQGLGETQYF.